Shown below are 26 T cell receptor beta chains from a single sample sequenced in a study of blood T cells in healthy people across ages. Primed by a sample-barcoded 5' primer and a J-beta primer mix, a second PCR proceeded for 7 to 11 cycles. TCRdb re-derived calls from the 5' RACE reads in MiXCR, one entry per CDR3 protein. Of around 900,000 distinct CDR3 sequences listed, roughly 50% were seen once; the top ten hold 20% to 25%. The sample was blood. The receptors were gathered from a woman in her fifties or sixties in good health.

The genes are TRBV7-2 and TRBJ2-5; TRBD2 matches at 12 bases. The CDR3 is made up of 15 amino acids. From germline, CDR1 is SGHTA and CDR2 FQGNSA. With 6 bases clipped from V and 1 base from J, the junction kept 3 bases outside the gene matches. CDR3: CASRKLAGGQETQYF. The DNA of the CDR3 is TGTGCCAGCAGAAAACTAGCGGGAGGCCAAGAGACCCAGTACTTC.

This chain links TRBV28 with TRBJ2-3; D remains unclear. The V and J ends lost 7 bases and 0 bases respectively, with 20 bases between them. This CDR3 has 17 residues. Germline values: CDR1 MDHEN, CDR2 SYDVKM. CDR3 DNA: TGTGCCAGCATGCCAAGGCCCTTCCCTATGAGCACAGATACGCAGTATTTT. It is translated as CASMPRPFPMSTDTQYF. Complete variable domain (other parts from reference TRBV28 and TRBJ2-3): DVKVTQSSRYLVKRTGEKVFLECVQDMDHENMFWYRQDPGLGLRLIYFSYDVKMKEKGDIPEGYSVSREKKERFSLILESASTNQTSMYLCASMPRPFPMSTDTQYFGPGTRLTVL.

There are a few counts of this clonotype. This chain links TRBV4-1 with TRBJ2-7; perhaps D is TRBD1 or TRBD2 (5 bases each). The V and J ends lost 1 base and 3 bases respectively, with 10 bases between them. The CDR3 loop spans 14 amino acids. Germline V lookup: CDR1 MGHRA, CDR2 YSYEKL. CDR3 residues: CASSQAGPIYEQYF. As DNA, the CDR3 is TGCGCCAGCAGCCAAGCGGGACCAATCTACGAGCAGTACTTC.

There are a few counts of this clonotype. V and J are TRBV6-5 and TRBJ1-6, with D possibly being TRBD1 (5 bases). The V and J ends lost 0 bases and 9 bases respectively, with 12 bases between them. This CDR3 spans 15 amino acids. Germline lookup yields CDR1 MNHEY and CDR2 SVGAGI. The CDR3 reads CASSYSGQGGSPLHF. The CDR3 nucleotides are TGTGCCAGCAGTTACTCAGGTCAGGGAGGTTCACCCCTCCACTTT.

The rearrangement uses TRBV29-1 and TRBJ2-7, with 11 bases lining up with TRBD2. The CDR3 is 14 amino acids. J lost 7 bases, V lost 5 bases, and 10 bases had no gene match. Germline V gives CDR1 SQVTM, CDR2 ANQGSEA. This CDR3 is CSVHRLAGIREQYF. In nucleotides, the CDR3 is TGCAGCGTTCATCGACTAGCGGGAATAAGAGAGCAGTACTTC.

In this sample, this clonotype turned up many times. This sequence joins TRBV4-2 and TRBJ2-5; 9 bases fit TRBD2. CDR3 length: 19 amino acids. Germline values: CDR1 LGHNA, CDR2 YNFKEQ. V lost 2 bases to trimming and J lost 2 bases; unmatched junction nucleotides: 15. The CDR3 protein is CASSQSLREGLGGQETQYF. In nucleotides, the CDR3 is TGTGCCAGCAGCCAAAGTCTGCGGGAGGGCCTCGGAGGGCAAGAGACCCAGTACTTC.

V gene TRBV6-1 combines with J gene TRBJ2-1, with D maybe TRBD1 (6 bases). The CDR3 contains 12 residues. The V and J ends lost 3 bases and 11 bases respectively, with 11 bases between them. Per the germline V gene, CDR1 is MNHNS and CDR2 is SASEGT. The DNA of the CDR3 is TGTGCCAGCAGTGAGGGGGCTCCCCAGCAGTTCTTC. Translated: CASSEGAPQQFF.

This clonotype was seen only a few times. The V call is TRBV4-1, the J call TRBJ1-5; D remains ambiguous. This CDR3 has 16 amino acids. Germline V gives CDR1 MGHRA, CDR2 YSYEKL. V lost 5 bases and J 4 bases, leaving 18 bases between the germline ends. Written as DNA, the CDR3 is TGCGCCAGCAGCGAAGCACACTTGGGGTCGAATCAGCCCCAGCATTTT. This sequence encodes CASSEAHLGSNQPQHF.

This chain uses TRBV6-4 with TRBJ2-4; TRBD1 aligns across 7 bases. The better agreement between TRBJ2-7 and the DNA end casts doubt on the J call. This CDR3 has 12 amino acids. Per germline, CDR1 MRHNA and CDR2 SNTAGT. For the CDR3, the DNA is TGTGCCACCGAAACCAACAGGGGCGAGCAGTACTTC. Protein product: CATETNRGEQYF.

CDR3 sequence (DNA): TGTGCCACCAGCAGGGTTTACCGGGATACGCAGTATTTT. It translates to CATSRVYRDTQYF. This chain joins TRBV15 and TRBJ2-3; unclear D gene. V lost 3 bases and J lost 6, with 10 bases in between. Germline CDR1 is LNHNV and CDR2 is YYDKDF (reference sequence). There are 13 residues in the CDR3.

The CDR3 reads CASSLSIGVAKNIQYF. For the CDR3, the DNA is TGTGCCAGCAGTTTATCGATCGGTGTAGCCAAAAACATTCAGTACTTC. The rearrangement uses TRBV27 and TRBJ2-4; D gene ambiguous. The CDR3 loop spans 16 amino acids. Germline-derived CDR1 and CDR2 are MNHEY and SMNVEV (reference sequence). The V end lost 0 bases, the J end lost 0 bases, and 9 bases lay between the germline ends.

The chain uses TRBV4-2 and TRBJ2-5; D is unclear. Trimming shortened V by 1 base and J by 5 bases, and 17 bases separated the two germline ends. Germline CDR1 reads LGHNA; CDR2 reads YNFKEQ. CDR3 length: 16 residues. As DNA, the CDR3 is TGTGCCAGCAGCCAAGGCGCTAATATCCTTGTTGAGACCCAGTACTTC. This translates into CASSQGANILVETQYF.

The chain is built from TRBV15 and TRBJ2-1, with 10 bases that match TRBD2. From germline, CDR1 is LNHNV and CDR2 YYDKDF (reference sequence). CDR3 length: 16 residues. V lost 0 bases, J lost 4 bases, and 3 bases stayed unmatched. The CDR3 region has the DNA TGTGCCACCAGCAGAGATCTAGCGGGAGAGTACAATGAGCAGTTCTTC. This sequence encodes CATSRDLAGEYNEQFF.

The chain combines TRBV6-5 with TRBJ2-5; D is perhaps TRBD2 (5 bases). Trimming pared 3 bases from V and 3 bases from J, leaving 11 bases between. The CDR3 has 14 amino acids. The V gene's germline CDR1 is MNHEY and CDR2 SVGAGI. The CDR3: CASSYGGSKETQYF. In DNA, the CDR3 is TGTGCCAGCAGTTATGGAGGCAGTAAAGAGACCCAGTACTTC.

V gene TRBV12-3 or TRBV12-4 combines with J gene TRBJ2-5; 10 bases are a match to TRBD1. The CDR3 is 15 amino acids. With V trimmed by 6 bases and J by 11 bases, 15 bases remained unmatched. CDR3 coding DNA: TGTGCCAGCAGCTTCTACAGGGGACAGGGGAGTGAGCAGTACTTC. This codes for CASSFYRGQGSEQYF.

The genes are TRBV12-3 or TRBV12-4 and TRBJ2-7; possibly TRBD1 for D (7 bases). The CDR3 extends over 16 amino acids. Trimming cost V 8 bases and J 3 bases, with 23 bases left between them. The CDR3 loop is CASGHRSAGGHYEQYF. CDR3 sequence (DNA): TGTGCCAGCGGGCACCGGAGTGCAGGGGGGCACTACGAGCAGTACTTC.

This chain joins TRBV28 and TRBJ2-3; D remains ambiguous. This CDR3 is 12 amino acids long. Between the trimmed V and J ends, which lost 7 bases and 4 bases, there was a span of 9 bases. Germline V gene data show CDR1 as MDHEN and CDR2 as SYDVKM. DNA of the CDR3: TGTGCCAGCAAGGGCTCCGCAGATACGCAGTATTTT. Its protein product is CASKGSADTQYF.

This CDR3 reads CSAHDTQYF. As DNA, the CDR3 is TGCAGTGCTCACGATACGCAGTATTTT. The chain carries TRBV20-1 and TRBJ2-3; D not certain. The CDR3 has 9 residues. Trimming stripped 5 bases from V and 6 bases from J, with 3 bases between. The germline gives CDR1 DFQATT, CDR2 SNEGSKA (reference sequence).

The V call is TRBV9, the J call TRBJ2-3, with TRBD2 matching over 7 bases. This CDR3 region has 14 residues. Germline V CDR1 and CDR2: SGDLS, YYNGEE. Trimming removed 3 bases from V and 0 bases from J; junction bases left unmatched: 1. CDR3 coding DNA: TGTGCCAGCAGCGGTAGCGGGAGCACAGATACGCAGTATTTT. It is translated as CASSGSGSTDTQYF.

This chain connects TRBV28 to TRBJ1-5; 8 nucleotides align to TRBD1. V lost 3 bases to trimming and J lost 7 bases; unmatched junction nucleotides: 8. CDR3 length: 15 residues. Germline loops: CDR1 MDHEN, CDR2 SYDVKM. CDR3 sequence reads: CASSLISGGLQPQHF. CDR3 in DNA: TGTGCCAGCAGTTTGATCTCAGGGGGCTTGCAGCCCCAGCATTTT. Full variable domain (outside the CDR3, taken from reference TRBV28 and TRBJ1-5): DVKVTQSSRYLVKRTGEKVFLECVQDMDHENMFWYRQDPGLGLRLIYFSYDVKMKEKGDIPEGYSVSREKKERFSLILESASTNQTSMYLCASSLISGGLQPQHFGDGTRLSIL.

This clonotype was detected only a few times. The CDR3 loop is CASSYEEGNNNQPQHF. DNA for the CDR3: TGTGCCAGCAGTTACGAGGAAGGGAACAACAATCAGCCCCAGCATTTT. The chain combines TRBV6-6 with TRBJ1-5; D unclear. The CDR3 length is 16 residues. V dropped 2 bases and J dropped 3 bases, with 14 bases sitting between them. The germline V gene encodes CDR1 MNHNY and CDR2 SVGAGI (reference sequence).

This clonotype was observed a few times. The V call is TRBV4-2, the J call TRBJ2-7; 8 positions match TRBD2. From germline, CDR1 is LGHNA and CDR2 YNFKEQ. The CDR3 spans 18 residues. The junction had 14 bases not matched to a gene; V was cut back by 1 base and J by 3 bases. Written as DNA, the CDR3 is TGTGCCAGCAGCCAAGTTCTAGGCGGAGTAGCGGGGCTCTACGAGCAGTACTTC. Its protein is CASSQVLGGVAGLYEQYF.

Worth noting for this clonotype: Being one base from a much bigger clone, this may be a read error. The genes are TRBV7-2 and TRBJ2-7; TRBD2 matches 7 bases. Germline CDR1 reads SGHTA; CDR2 reads FQGNSA. The CDR3 runs to 16 residues. The ends lost 7 bases at V and 7 bases at J; junction bases unmatched: 19. The CDR3 DNA sequence: TGTGCCAGCACGCGTCGGGCTAGCGGAAACTACAATGAGCAGTACTTC. Translation: CASTRRASGNYNEQYF.

This clonotype was recorded only once. The chain couples TRBV4-2 to TRBJ2-5, with 8 positions matching TRBD2. This CDR3 comprises 15 residues. The V gene's germline CDR1 is LGHNA and CDR2 YNFKEQ. J lost 0 bases, V lost 4 bases, and 4 bases had no gene match. The CDR3 coding sequence is TGTGCCAGCAGCCGAGCGGGAGTGTACCAAGAGACCCAGTACTTC. Translation: CASSRAGVYQETQYF.

This chain links TRBV20-1 with TRBJ2-7; a possible D gene is TRBD1 (6 bases). V was trimmed by 3 bases and J by 2 bases, leaving 14 bases between them. Per germline, CDR1 DFQATT and CDR2 SNEGSKA (reference sequence). This CDR3 has 14 residues. The CDR3: CSASRRGFAYEQYF. CDR3 DNA: TGCAGTGCTAGCCGTAGGGGGTTCGCCTACGAGCAGTACTTC.

J is TRBJ2-5 and V is TRBV29-1, with D perhaps given as TRBD1 or TRBD2 (5 bases each). CDR1 is SQVTM, CDR2 ANQGSEA, per germline. The CDR3 sequence is 12 residues long. V was clipped by 0 bases and J by 9 bases, with 11 bases between them. CDR3 coding DNA: TGCAGCGTTGAAGAATACCGGGACGCCCAGTACTTC. This codes for CSVEEYRDAQYF.